Here is one TCR beta chain with its context. TCRdb's copy holds only in-frame clones and misses some; the assay was immunoSEQ multiplex PCR. The sample has more than 10,000 clones; roughly 93% are singletons. Germline V gene sequence: CDR1 SGHDT, CDR2 YYEEEE. V lost 0 bases and J lost 6, with 9 bases in between. The CDR3 totals 13 residues. The entry originates in a study of preoperative IRX-2 immunotherapy in early breast cancer. Treatment defined: preoperative locoregional IRX-2 cytokine immunotherapy. This phase Ib study tested locoregional IRX-2 cytokine immunotherapy given before surgery. Sampling was carried out from a patient treated with IRX-2 immunotherapy. This TCR derives from a human donor with breast cancer. The V call is TRBV5-6, the J call TRBJ1-2; maybe TRBD1 (6 bases). The CDR3 DNA reads as TGTGCCAGCAGCTTGGGGGGGGCTGATGGCTACACCTTC. Its protein is CASSLGGADGYTF. Full variable domain (missing parts from reference TRBV5-6 and TRBJ1-2): DAGVTQSPTHLIKTRGQQVTLRCSPKSGHDTVSWYQQALGQGPQFIFQYYEEEERQRGNFPDRFSGHQFPNYSSELNVNALLLGDSALYLCASSLGGADGYTFGSGTRLTVV.